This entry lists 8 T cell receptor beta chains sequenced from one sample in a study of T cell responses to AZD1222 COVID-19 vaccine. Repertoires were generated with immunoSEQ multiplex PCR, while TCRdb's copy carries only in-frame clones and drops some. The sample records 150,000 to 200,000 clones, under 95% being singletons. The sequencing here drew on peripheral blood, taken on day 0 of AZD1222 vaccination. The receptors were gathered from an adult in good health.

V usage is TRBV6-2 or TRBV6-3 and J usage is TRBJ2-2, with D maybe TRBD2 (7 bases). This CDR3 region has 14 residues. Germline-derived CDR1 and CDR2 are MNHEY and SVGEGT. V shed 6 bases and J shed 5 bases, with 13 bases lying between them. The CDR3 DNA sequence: TGTGCCAGCAGCAACAGGGAGGGGACCGGGGAGCTGTTTTTT. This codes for CASSNREGTGELFF.

CDR3: CASSFSGAREKLFF. The DNA for the CDR3 is TGTGCCAGCAGCTTCTCGGGGGCTCGGGAAAAACTGTTTTTT. This sequence joins TRBV6-2 or TRBV6-3 and TRBJ1-4; maybe TRBD1 (6 bases). Germline V gene lookup returns CDR1 MNHEY and CDR2 SVGEGT. This CDR3 spans 14 amino acids. Trimming pared 6 bases from V and 8 bases from J, leaving 16 bases between.

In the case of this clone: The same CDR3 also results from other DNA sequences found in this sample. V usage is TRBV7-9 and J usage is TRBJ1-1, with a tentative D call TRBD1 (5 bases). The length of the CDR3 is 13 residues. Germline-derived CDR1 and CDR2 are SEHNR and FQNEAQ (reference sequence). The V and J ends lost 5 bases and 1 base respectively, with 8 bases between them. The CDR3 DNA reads TGTGCCAGCAGCCTAGGGACGAACACTGAAGCTTTCTTT. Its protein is CASSLGTNTEAFF.

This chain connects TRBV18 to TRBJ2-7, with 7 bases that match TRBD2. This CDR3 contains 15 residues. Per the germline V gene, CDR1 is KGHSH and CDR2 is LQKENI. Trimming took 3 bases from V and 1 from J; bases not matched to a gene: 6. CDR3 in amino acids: CASSPGGVRSYEQYF. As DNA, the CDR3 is TGTGCCAGCTCACCTGGGGGGGTCAGATCCTACGAGCAGTACTTC.

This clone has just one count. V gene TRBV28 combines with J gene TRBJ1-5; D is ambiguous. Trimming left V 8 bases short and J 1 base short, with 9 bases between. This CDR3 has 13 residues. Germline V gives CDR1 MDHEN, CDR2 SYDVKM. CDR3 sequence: CASGRSSNQPQHF. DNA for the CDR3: TGTGCCAGCGGCAGATCGAGCAATCAGCCCCAGCATTTT.

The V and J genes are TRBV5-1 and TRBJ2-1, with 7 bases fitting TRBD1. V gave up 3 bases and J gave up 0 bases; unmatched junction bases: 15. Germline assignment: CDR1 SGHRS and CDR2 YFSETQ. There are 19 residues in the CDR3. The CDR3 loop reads CASSSGTEGFQSSYNEQFF. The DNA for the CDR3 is TGCGCCAGCAGCTCCGGGACAGAGGGGTTCCAGAGCTCCTACAATGAGCAGTTCTTC. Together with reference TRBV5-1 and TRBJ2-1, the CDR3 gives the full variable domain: KAGVTQTPRYLIKTRGQQVTLSCSPISGHRSVSWYQQTPGQGLQFLFEYFSETQRNKGNFPGRFSGRQFSNSRSEMNVSTLELGDSALYLCASSSGTEGFQSSYNEQFFGPGTRLTVL.

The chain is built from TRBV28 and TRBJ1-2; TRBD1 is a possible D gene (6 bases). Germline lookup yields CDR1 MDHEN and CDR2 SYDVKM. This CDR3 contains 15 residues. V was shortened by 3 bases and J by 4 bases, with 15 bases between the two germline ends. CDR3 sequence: CASSFGQLPFYGYTF. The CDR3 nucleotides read TGTGCCAGCAGTTTTGGACAGTTACCCTTCTATGGCTACACCTTC.

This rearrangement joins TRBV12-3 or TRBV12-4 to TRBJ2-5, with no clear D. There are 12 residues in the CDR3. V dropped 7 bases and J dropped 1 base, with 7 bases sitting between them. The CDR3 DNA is TGTGCCAGCACGGTATCCCAAGAGACCCAGTACTTC. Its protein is CASTVSQETQYF.